This T cell receptor beta chain was sequenced in a study of glioma-infiltrating T cells after dendritic cell vaccination. This table comes from immunoSEQ multiplex PCR, and its TCRdb copy is limited to in-frame clones, with some not included. The sample yields about 49,000 clones, approximately 83% seen once. V was trimmed by 0 bases and J by 4 bases, leaving 9 bases between them. This CDR3 spans 14 amino acids. Germline CDR1 PRHDT, CDR2 FYEKMQ (reference sequence). This specimen consisted of blood, obtained before dendritic cell vaccination. The sequence was obtained from a human donor with glioblastoma. J is TRBJ1-2 and V is TRBV13; perhaps TRBD1 as D (5 bases). CDR3 loop: CASSLGQGGYGYTF. The CDR3 DNA is TGTGCCAGCAGCTTAGGGCAGGGTGGCTATGGCTACACCTTC.